Sequencing of this T cell receptor (beta chain) was carried out in a study of cytomegalovirus exposure and HLA in healthy donors. The PCR used 60 Vbeta and 13 Jbeta primers. TCRdb's table, derived via immunoSEQ multiplex PCR, lists solely in-frame clones and lacks some. The repertoire holds 120,000 or so clones, with more than 60% as singletons. V was shortened by 6 bases and J by 1 base, with 11 bases between the two germline ends. The CDR3 sequence is 14 residues long. Germline loops: CDR1 SGHRS, CDR2 YFSETQ. This receptor was obtained from a man aged 25-40 years in good health and CMV-seronegative. The sequenced sample consisted of PBMCs. The chain employs TRBV5-1 and TRBJ1-3; D call uncertain. This chain's CDR3 is CASTTSDSGNTIYF. The CDR3 DNA reads as TGCGCCAGCACGACATCAGATTCTGGAAACACCATATATTTT.